This T cell receptor beta chain was documented in a study of control samples from healthy donors and cancer patients. Using immunoSEQ multiplex PCR, the repertoire was profiled, and TCRdb retains in-frame clones only, with some absent. Seen here are about 160,000 clones, roughly 89% observed once, and the top ten hold around 11%. Trimming left V 2 bases short and J 10 bases short, with 12 bases between. Germline V gives CDR1 MDHEN, CDR2 SYDVKM. This CDR3 comprises 13 residues. V and J are TRBV28 and TRBJ2-1; perhaps TRBD2 as D (5 bases). This TCR was recovered from a man in his thirties or forties in good health. The sample was blood. CDR3 sequence (DNA): TGTGCCAGCAGTTTAGGCAGCGGCCGGGAGCAGTTCTTC. Translated: CASSLGSGREQFF.